This paragraph reports one T cell receptor (beta chain). TCRdb keeps only in-frame clones here, not all; method: immunoSEQ multiplex PCR. Among around 66,000 clones, 80% to 90% were seen once, and the ten largest hold around 4.7%. The sample belongs to a study of identifying expanded T cells in peripheral blood. V gave up 5 bases and J gave up 0 bases; unmatched junction bases: 8. The CDR3 is 18 residues long. Germline V CDR1 and CDR2: LNHDA, SQIVND (reference sequence). Input material: blood. The sequence came from a person aged 18 to 69 in good health. The chain has TRBV19 and TRBJ2-6; 9 bases agree with TRBD1. CDR3 sequence: CASSGSGTGFSGANVLTF. CDR3 sequence (DNA): TGTGCCAGTAGTGGGAGCGGGACAGGGTTCTCTGGGGCCAACGTCCTGACTTTC.